The rows below give T cell receptor beta chains drawn from one sample of a study of blood T cell repertoires in COVID-19. Repertoires were generated with immunoSEQ multiplex PCR, while TCRdb's copy carries only in-frame clones and drops some. This sample has some 94,000 clones, with around 87% found just once. The sequenced sample was peripheral blood. The receptors here all came from a human donor in a cohort sampled during active COVID-19. CDR3s include the opening cysteine and the closing phenylalanine or tryptophan. A D gene is named only where the DNA matches it firmly. Size is omitted from some rows. Given values are once, few, many or a class for expanded clones.

clone size	V gene	D gene	J gene	CDR3 protein	CDR3 DNA
-	TRBV29-1	TRBD1	TRBJ2-7	CSVEDSGTGPYEQYF	TGCAGCGTTGAAGATTCCGGGACAGGGCCCTACGAGCAGTACTTC
-	TRBV6-2/TRBV6-3	TRBD1	TRBJ2-6	CASSQTGGGGANVLTF	TGTGCCAGCAGCCAAACAGGGGGCGGTGGGGCCAACGTCCTGACTTTC
once	TRBV6-5	-	TRBJ1-2	CASSPPGSYGYTF	TGTGCCAGCAGCCCGCCGGGTAGCTATGGCTACACCTTC
-	TRBV30	-	TRBJ1-2	CAWSVAVPNYGYTF	TGTGCCTGGAGTGTGGCGGTTCCTAACTATGGCTACACCTTC
-	TRBV2	TRBD2	TRBJ2-1	CASISGGGPVSSYNEQFF	TGTGCCAGCATTTCTGGCGGGGGGCCCGTGAGCTCCTACAATGAGCAGTTCTTC
-	TRBV7-9	-	TRBJ1-1	CASSLSGRDGEAFF	TGTGCCAGCAGCTTATCAGGGCGCGACGGTGAAGCTTTCTTT
few	TRBV28	TRBD1	TRBJ2-7	CASSPALGQGLLEQYF	TGTGCCAGCAGTCCAGCGCTGGGACAGGGGCTTCTCGAGCAGTACTTC
-	TRBV6-5	-	TRBJ1-4	CASSSAFATNEKLFF	TGTGCCAGCAGTAGCGCGTTCGCAACTAATGAAAAACTGTTTTTT
-	TRBV30	-	TRBJ2-2	CAWKNGAGELFF	TGTGCCTGGAAGAACGGGGCCGGGGAGCTGTTTTTT
-	TRBV16	TRBD2	TRBJ2-7	CASRAGTSGIEQYF	TGTGCCAGCAGAGCCGGGACTAGCGGGATCGAGCAGTACTTC
once	TRBV9	-	TRBJ2-7	CASSVDGQRSSYEQYF	TGTGCCAGCAGCGTAGATGGACAGAGAAGCTCCTACGAGCAGTACTTC
-	TRBV19	-	TRBJ1-6	CASSQAGRGTPLHF	TGTGCCAGTAGTCAGGCGGGCCGGGGGACACCCCTCCACTTT
once	TRBV7-9	TRBD2	TRBJ2-1	CASSLGTSGIYEQFF	TGTGCCAGCAGCTTGGGGACTAGCGGGATCTATGAGCAGTTCTTC
few	TRBV27	-	TRBJ1-6	CASSLPPGGPLHF	TGTGCCAGCAGTTTGCCCCCAGGAGGGCCCCTCCACTTT
-	TRBV5-6	-	TRBJ2-1	CASSWTLDEQFF	TGTGCCAGCAGCTGGACATTGGATGAGCAGTTCTTC
-	TRBV9	TRBD2	TRBJ2-3	CASSVLAGGPPSGTDTQYF	TGTGCCAGCAGCGTATTGGCGGGGGGGCCCCCATCGGGCACAGATACGCAGTATTTT
-	TRBV5-5	-	TRBJ2-5	CASSLVGSEETQYF	TGTGCCAGCAGCTTGGTTGGTAGCGAAGAGACCCAGTACTTC
-	TRBV7-6	TRBD2	TRBJ2-1	CASSPGLAGGSYNEQFF	TGTGCCAGCAGCCCTGGACTAGCGGGGGGTTCCTACAATGAGCAGTTCTTC
-	TRBV7-2	-	TRBJ2-3	CASSLGSSVGTDTQYF	TGTGCCAGCAGCTTAGGCAGTAGCGTGGGGACAGATACGCAGTATTTT
-	TRBV6-1	TRBD1	TRBJ1-3	CASSEGQGIRNTIYF	TGTGCCAGCAGTGAAGGACAGGGGATAAGAAACACCATATATTTT
-	TRBV29-1	-	TRBJ2-1	CSVDSALTSTSYNEQFF	TGCAGCGTTGATTCCGCCTTAACTAGTACCTCCTACAATGAGCAGTTCTTC
-	TRBV5-1	TRBD1	TRBJ2-1	CASSLDRQGVYNEQFF	TGCGCCAGCAGCTTGGATCGACAGGGGGTTTACAATGAGCAGTTCTTC
-	TRBV12-3/TRBV12-4	TRBD1	TRBJ1-2	CASSRDRDGGYTF	TGTGCCAGCAGTCGGGACAGGGATGGTGGCTACACCTTC
-	TRBV6-5	TRBD1	TRBJ1-2	CASSYSSSGQGAGYTF	TGTGCCAGCAGTTACTCCTCTTCCGGACAGGGGGCAGGCTACACCTTC
-	TRBV5-1	-	TRBJ1-5	CASSPFGDQPQHF	TGCGCCAGCAGCCCCTTCGGGGATCAGCCCCAGCATTTT
-	TRBV9	-	TRBJ1-5	CASSVGQSNQPQHF	TGTGCCAGCAGCGTAGGACAAAGCAATCAGCCCCAGCATTTT
-	TRBV14	-	TRBJ2-3	CASSVVRAISSTDTQYF	TGTGCCAGCAGCGTTGTCCGAGCTATCTCTAGCACAGATACGCAGTATTTT
-	TRBV27	-	TRBJ2-3	CASSLISIGGTDTQYF	TGTGCCAGCAGTTTAATCTCTATCGGGGGCACAGATACGCAGTATTTT
-	TRBV27	-	TRBJ1-5	CASSSTNNQPQHF	TGTGCCAGCAGTTCGACTAATAATCAGCCCCAGCATTTT
-	TRBV24-1	-	TRBJ2-2	CATSATSTGELFF	TGTGCCACCAGTGCCACCAGCACCGGGGAGCTGTTTTTT
once	TRBV11-2	TRBD1	TRBJ1-1	CASSSTGGREAFF	TGTGCCAGCAGCTCGACAGGGGGCCGCGAAGCTTTCTTT
-	TRBV4-3	-	TRBJ1-1	CASSQGVAGNTEAFF	TGCGCCAGCAGCCAAGGCGTGGCAGGGAACACTGAAGCTTTCTTT